The 14 T cell receptor beta chains reported below all come from one sample, sequenced in a study of blood T cell repertoires in COVID-19. Assay used: immunoSEQ multiplex PCR; TCRdb lists only in-frame clones, some missing. The sample holds a few hundred thousand clones, roughly 84% seen once. Material for sequencing was PBMCs or T cells enriched from blood (not recorded which). The receptors stem from a man in his fifties or sixties who had recovered from COVID-19.

The V gene is TRBV28, the J gene TRBJ2-2; 10 bases map to TRBD2. The V gene end was trimmed by 5 bases and the J gene end by 5 bases; junction bases not matched to a gene: 5. This CDR3 region has 15 residues. The germline V gene encodes CDR1 MDHEN and CDR2 SYDVKM. The CDR3 DNA sequence: TGTGCCAGCAGTCTTCTAGCGGGAGCTACCGGGGAGCTGTTTTTT. This encodes CASSLLAGATGELFF.

The chain joins TRBV18 to TRBJ1-4; tentatively, D is TRBD1 (6 bases). Germline values: CDR1 KGHSH, CDR2 LQKENI. V lost 6 bases and J lost 2, with 19 bases in between. There are 17 residues in the CDR3. The CDR3 region has the DNA TGTGCCAGCTCCCAACAGGGTGTGACGGCGACTAATGAAAAACTGTTTTTT. Translated: CASSQQGVTATNEKLFF.

The chain links TRBV21-1 to TRBJ1-1. TRBV21-1 is given as a pseudogene. The CDR3 is made up of 11 amino acids. Written as DNA, the CDR3 is TGTGCCAGCACCTCGGAGGGAGAAGCTTTCTTT. Its protein is CASTSEGEAFF.

The rearrangement uses TRBV9 and TRBJ1-6; 9 nucleotides match TRBD1. Per the germline V gene, CDR1 is SGDLS and CDR2 is YYNGEE. This CDR3 is 15 amino acids long. The V gene end was trimmed by 4 bases and the J gene end by 12 bases; junction bases not matched to a gene: 11. The CDR3 protein is CASSRGGGQGGPLHF. The CDR3 DNA is TGTGCCAGCAGCCGAGGGGGGGGACAGGGTGGACCCCTCCACTTT.

J is TRBJ2-3 and V is TRBV5-1, with D tentatively TRBD2 (6 bases). Germline CDR1 is SGHRS and CDR2 is YFSETQ. The CDR3 spans 14 residues. Trimming left V 0 bases short and J 2 bases short, with 7 bases between. The CDR3 coding sequence is TGCGCCAGCAGCTTGGGGAGGGCCACAGATACGCAGTATTTT. Its protein product is CASSLGRATDTQYF.

This clone was recorded a few times. The V gene is TRBV24-1, the J gene TRBJ2-4; D is possibly TRBD1 (6 bases). V was shortened by 3 bases and J by 0 bases, with 11 bases between the two germline ends. Germline CDR1 is KGHDR and CDR2 is SFDVKD. CDR3 length: 16 amino acids. CDR3 bases: TGTGCCACCAGTGATCGAAGGGGGATAGCCAAAAACATTCAGTACTTC. It codes for CATSDRRGIAKNIQYF.

J is TRBJ2-2 and V is TRBV6-5; possibly TRBD1 for D (6 bases). Deletions cut 7 bases from V and 1 base from J, with 10 bases between. This CDR3 comprises 14 residues. Germline V lookup: CDR1 MNHEY, CDR2 SVGAGI. The chain's CDR3 is CASNQGLNTGELFF. The CDR3 bases are TGTGCCAGCAACCAGGGGCTGAACACCGGGGAGCTGTTTTTT.

V usage is TRBV5-8 and J usage is TRBJ1-6; 8 positions agree with TRBD1. The CDR3 totals 14 residues. J lost 14 bases, V lost 0 bases, and 7 bases had no gene match. Germline CDR1 is SGHTS and CDR2 is YDEGEE. Written as DNA, the CDR3 is TGTGCCAGCAGCTTGGGCTGGACAGGGCTCACCCTCCACTTT. Protein sequence: CASSLGWTGLTLHF.

This chain connects TRBV3-1 (or the pseudogene TRBV3-2) to TRBJ1-1; D perhaps matches TRBD1 (6 bases). This CDR3 has 13 residues. Trimming pared 2 bases from V and 5 bases from J, leaving 9 bases between. Germline CDR1 is LGHDT and CDR2 is YNNKEL (reference sequence). This CDR3 reads CASSQKTGTEAFF. CDR3 coding DNA: TGTGCCAGCAGCCAAAAAACAGGGACTGAAGCTTTCTTT.

The rearrangement joins TRBV6-5 to TRBJ2-7; 7 bases align to TRBD2. The germline CDR1 and CDR2 sequences are MNHEY and SVGAGI. The CDR3 is made up of 13 amino acids. Trimming at V came to 2 bases and at J to 8 bases, leaving 6 bases not matched to a gene. The CDR3, as DNA: TGTGCCAGCAGTTACGACCCCGGGACTAAGCAGTACTTC. Translated: CASSYDPGTKQYF.

The chain links TRBV7-9 to TRBJ2-1; D is ambiguous. V was clipped by 5 bases and J by 7 bases, with 6 bases between them. The CDR3 runs 11 residues. Germline V lookup: CDR1 SEHNR, CDR2 FQNEAQ (reference sequence). The CDR3 coding sequence is TGTGCCAGCAGCCTTATTAATGAGCAGTTCTTC. Translating it yields CASSLINEQFF.

The CDR3 bases are TGCGCCTCGCCGGGACTAGCGGGAGGCGGACGAGAGACCCAGTACTTC. Protein product: CASPGLAGGGRETQYF. The J gene is TRBJ2-5, the V gene TRBV10-1, with TRBD2 matching over 15 bases. The CDR3 totals 16 residues. From germline, CDR1 is WNHNN and CDR2 SYGVQD (reference sequence). Trimming removed 11 bases from V and 4 bases from J; junction bases left unmatched: 11.

The chain uses TRBV7-9 and TRBJ2-7; weak D call: TRBD2 (6 bases). The V gene lost 5 bases and the J gene lost 0 bases, with 20 bases spanning the gap. CDR1 and CDR2 from the germline V gene are SEHNR and FQNEAQ (reference sequence). This CDR3 comprises 17 residues. The CDR3: CASSRITGVKASYEQYF. DNA of the CDR3: TGTGCCAGCAGCCGTATCACGGGAGTGAAGGCCTCCTACGAGCAGTACTTC.

This clone appeared once. The rearrangement joins TRBV3-1 (or the pseudogene TRBV3-2) to TRBJ2-5; maybe TRBD1 (7 bases). The CDR3 contains 18 residues. In germline, CDR1 is LGHDT, CDR2 YNNKEL (reference sequence). Trimming removed 0 bases at V and 7 bases at J, with 24 bases between. CDR3 amino acids: CASSQDRGAGGKAGTQYF. The CDR3, as DNA: TGTGCCAGCAGCCAAGATAGGGGGGCAGGGGGTAAAGCGGGGACCCAGTACTTC.